Listed here is a single TCR beta chain. The data belong to a study of T cell changes during pregnancy in multiple sclerosis. Sequenced by immunoSEQ multiplex PCR; TCRdb stores in-frame clones only, minus some. The sample records around 60,000 clones, 80% to 90% being singletons. The sequencing here drew on peripheral blood, taken in the first trimester of pregnancy. This clonotype was obtained from a female donor with multiple sclerosis, enrolled in a pregnancy study.

The DNA of the CDR3 is TGTGCCAGCGGGTCTTGGAGCTACAATGAGCAGTTCTTC. Amino acid sequence: CASGSWSYNEQFF. The chain carries TRBV19 and TRBJ2-1; D gene uncertain. The germline V gene has CDR1 LNHDA and CDR2 SQIVND (reference sequence). The germline V and J ends were trimmed by 9 bases and 3 bases, with 12 bases remaining between them. The CDR3 length is 13 residues.